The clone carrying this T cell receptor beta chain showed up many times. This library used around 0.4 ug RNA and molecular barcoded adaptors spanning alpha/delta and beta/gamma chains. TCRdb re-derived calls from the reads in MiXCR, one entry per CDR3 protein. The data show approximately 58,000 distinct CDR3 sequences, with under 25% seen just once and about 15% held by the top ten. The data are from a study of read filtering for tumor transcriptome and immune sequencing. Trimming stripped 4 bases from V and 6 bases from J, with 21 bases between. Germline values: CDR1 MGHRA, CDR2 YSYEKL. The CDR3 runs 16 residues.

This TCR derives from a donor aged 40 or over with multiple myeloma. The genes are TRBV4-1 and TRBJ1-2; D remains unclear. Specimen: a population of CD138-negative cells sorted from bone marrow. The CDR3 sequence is CASSLNPTWGGHGYTF. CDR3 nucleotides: TGCGCCAGCAGCCTGAACCCCACATGGGGAGGCCATGGCTACACCTTC.